Reported below is one T cell receptor beta chain. Its antigen is not yet known. One base away there is no much larger clone; base qualities are not given. These data come from a study of T cell responses to AZD1222 COVID-19 vaccine (dated by TCRdb to the early 2020s). For context, the study as a whole: TCR sequencing was performed for fewer than 250 trial participants, of whom about 200 were given two doses of AZD1222 and some 26 were given two doses of MenACWY control vaccine. Trial participants were enrolled by age into 18-55, 56-69 and 70-plus year subgroups, with roughly 160, 29 and 62 TCR-sequenced participants respectively. General study outcomes and caveats: Participants were mostly white British, with more females than males. The authors suggested clonal diversity may have been underestimated. CD4 TCRs associated with the vaccine covered the entire spike protein, and the dominant responses were in regions 160-218 and 743-854. Conclusions about previously exposed vaccinees are limited because only six or seven AZD1222 recipients were SARS-CoV-2 seropositive at baseline. The 56-69-year group was small, and its depth increase did not reach significance, likely because of low power. Because no day 14 peak-response samples were available, the repertoires could be characterized only after the peak T cell response. After two AZD1222 doses, both the breadth and the depth of spike-specific TCRs were significantly higher than at day 0 and than in MenACWY recipients. Epitopes outside the regions mutated in the B.1.351 and B.1.1.7 variants were reportedly recognized by nearly half of the unique spike-specific TCRs.

The time point label on this specimen signifies: about 28 days (+/-7) after the second vaccine dose. Because spike-specific TCR depth and breadth did not differ between the two schedules, AZD1222 recipients who got a second dose at roughly 4 weeks were pooled with those who got a second dose at roughly 12 weeks. Samples from vaccinated people were obtained from the UK trials COV001 and COV002, which included a single-blind randomized controlled phase 2/3 trial of AZD1222 (ChAdOx1 nCoV-19) in healthy adults. For TCRbeta chain sequencing, PBMC samples were collected from trial participants at day 0 and at day 28 after the second dose. Reading from cysteine to phenylalanine, the CDR3 counts 16 amino acids. The sequence is cut down to CDR3 DNA, 48 bases in frame from base 1. Taken from the germline V gene, the CDR1 and CDR2 loops are SGHTA and FQGNSA. Unmatched junction bases come to 7, with V trimmed by 1 base and J by 7 bases.

The CDR3 regions of human TCRbeta chains were analyzed by immunosequencing. Per the source publication's procedure: Repertoire TCRs were checked for matches against a reference library of SARS-CoV-2-specific TCRs that had been generated using the MIRA antigen-specificity platform. Breadth meant the fraction of unique TCRs that were SARS-CoV-2-associated, whereas depth meant the fraction of total T cells that were SARS-CoV-2-associated. Using the MIRA data, every spike-specific TCR was mapped to the spike region that the TCR reacted to and assigned to either a CD4 or a CD8 class. Log10-transformed breadth and depth values were compared by one-way ANOVA with Sidak's multiple comparisons tests. TCRdb mirrors the immuneACCESS table, restricted to in-frame sequences. Some clones are absent from its copies; in checked studies, under half trace to an unresolved V gene, and the reason for the others is unknown. For V, J and clone size, that table is used; D and trimming come from the DNA. Here the sample has around 200,000 clones; 70% to 90% occur a single time. Together, the top ten hold around 26% of the sample.

The rearrangement joined TRBV7-2 to TRBJ2-2, and TRBD2 matches 9 of the central bases. Sequences were derived from peripheral blood, sampled 28 days after the second AZD1222 dose. This sequence originates from an adult who received the AZD1222 COVID-19 vaccine. The bases read TGTGCCAGCAGCTTAGAAGGCGGGAGGGCCGTCGGGGAGCTGTTTTTT. Its amino acids are CASSLEGGRAVGELFF. The full variable domain, with segments outside the CDR3 supplied by the reference TRBV7-2 and TRBJ2-2 proteins, appears as GAGVSQSPSNKVTEKGKDVELRCDPISGHTALYWYRQSLGQGLEFLIYFQGNSAPDKSGLPSDRFSAERTGGSVSTLTIQRTQQEDSAVYLCASSLEGGRAVGELFFGEGSRLTVL.